The 16 T cell receptor beta chains in this list originate from one sample, sequenced in a study of human T cells and chemical hapten exposure (dated by TCRdb to the early 2020s). The time point label here, explained by the study, means: patch test 1, 2 weeks after DPC sensitization. The meaning of the sample's treatment or condition label: therapeutic diphenylcyclopropenone sensitization with weekly scalp DPC. The library was generated by RACE. The sequencer was a NextSeq 500. TCRdb passed the public sequencing reads through fastp at Q25 and MiXCR, retaining productive beta sequences. A single entry per CDR3 protein holds the most common genes and DNA from its merged rows. For this sample there are approximately 79,000 distinct CDR3 sequences; about a tenth appear just once. The top ten hold under 1.5% of the sample. Sequencing used whole blood, obtained in connection with sensitization to the hapten diphenylcyclopropenone (DPC). The source is a woman between 45 and 65 years old with alopecia areata. Some clones in this sample may be carry-over from other donors' samples.

The chain carries TRBV19 and TRBJ2-3, with 7 bases identical to TRBD2. This CDR3 has 16 residues. The V segment lost 4 bases and the J segment 3 bases; nucleotides outside the gene matches: 10. Germline CDR1 and CDR2: LNHDA and SQIVND (reference sequence). The CDR3, as DNA: TGTGCCAGTAGTAAGGTGATGGGAGGGCCTACAGATACGCAGTATTTT. Translation gives CASSKVMGGPTDTQYF.

The rearrangement uses TRBV12-3 or TRBV12-4 and TRBJ1-1, with D unresolved. Trimming took off 6 bases at V and 0 bases at J, with 17 bases between the two ends. CDR3 length: 16 residues. The CDR3 coding sequence is TGTGCCAGCAGAGACCCACACAGCAACATGAACACTGAAGCTTTCTTT. Encoded protein: CASRDPHSNMNTEAFF.

This clonotype was seen more than once but under ten times. This sequence joins TRBV12-3 or TRBV12-4 and TRBJ2-1, with TRBD1 matching over 9 bases. The V and J ends lost 5 bases and 15 bases, in that order; junction bases with no gene match: 8. The CDR3 length is 12 residues. The CDR3 spells CASSLGTGSLFF. The CDR3 bases are TGTGCCAGCAGTCTGGGGACAGGGAGTTTGTTCTTC.

This clonotype was seen more than once but under ten times. The rearrangement links TRBV29-1 to TRBJ2-1, with a possible D match to TRBD1 (5 bases). The CDR3 runs to 16 residues. The V and J ends lost 6 bases and 9 bases respectively, with 27 bases between them. Looked up from germline, CDR1 is SQVTM and CDR2 is ANQGSEA. Here the CDR3 DNA reads TGCAGCGTACGGATGGGGATAGGGGCGGTTTCCTTTGAGCAGTTCTTC. Translation: CSVRMGIGAVSFEQFF.

The V gene is TRBV28, the J gene TRBJ2-5; D is possibly TRBD2 (5 bases). Germline V gives CDR1 MDHEN, CDR2 SYDVKM. V was cut by 6 bases and J by 7 bases, with 21 bases left in between. This CDR3 region has 15 residues. The CDR3 DNA follows: TGTGCCAGCAGGCCTGGGGTTATGACCGGGATGACCCAGTACTTC. Amino acid sequence: CASRPGVMTGMTQYF.

This clonotype has a handful of counts. The chain combines TRBV11-2 with TRBJ2-1, with 9 positions matching TRBD2. Trimming at V came to 1 base and at J to 3 bases, leaving 4 bases not matched to a gene. The CDR3 has 16 residues. Germline CDR1 and CDR2: SGHAT and FQNNGV. DNA for the CDR3: TGTGCCAGCAGCTTAGTAGCGGGAGACGGCTACAATGAGCAGTTCTTC. As protein: CASSLVAGDGYNEQFF.

The chain joins TRBV30 to TRBJ1-6; 10 positions match TRBD1. Trimming cost V 1 base and J 7 bases; bases outside gene matches: 1. The CDR3 extends over 14 amino acids. Looked up from germline, CDR1 is GTSNPN and CDR2 is SVGIG (reference sequence). The CDR3 nucleotides are TGTGCCTGGAGTGGGACAGGGGGGAATTCACCCCTCCACTTT. Its translation: CAWSGTGGNSPLHF.

The J gene is TRBJ2-2, the V gene TRBV29-1; no clear D. Deletions cut 2 bases from V and 6 bases from J, with 4 bases between. Germline CDR1 SQVTM, CDR2 ANQGSEA. The length of the CDR3 is 11 residues. CDR3 residues: CSVERAGELFF. As DNA, the CDR3 is TGCAGCGTTGAACGGGCCGGGGAGCTGTTTTTT.

This clonotype was recorded a few times. The chain recombines TRBV9 with TRBJ1-5; weak D call: TRBD1 (5 bases). CDR1 is SGDLS and CDR2 is YYNGEE in the germline V gene. V was trimmed by 4 bases and J by 7 bases, leaving 15 bases between them. This CDR3 spans 14 amino acids. CDR3 bases: TGTGCCAGCAGCTCTGACAGAGGTTGGCAGCCCCAGCATTTT. It codes for CASSSDRGWQPQHF.

CDR3 sequence: CAIGTGQTSEQYF. In DNA form, the CDR3 reads TGTGCCATTGGAACGGGACAAACCTCCGAGCAGTACTTC. The V call is TRBV10-3, the J call TRBJ2-7, with a tentative D call TRBD1 (6 bases). V was pared by 9 bases and J by 6 bases, with 18 bases between. Germline V gene lookup returns CDR1 ENHRY and CDR2 SYGVKD. The length of the CDR3 is 13 residues.

In this sample, this clonotype turned up a few times. V is TRBV30 and J is TRBJ2-7; D possibly corresponds to TRBD1 (6 bases). The CDR3 is made up of 11 amino acids. Per the germline V gene, CDR1 is GTSNPN and CDR2 is SVGIG (reference sequence). Trimming cost V 3 bases and J 4 bases, with 7 bases left between them. CDR3 nucleotide sequence: TGTGCCTGGAGACAGGGTTACGAGCAGTACTTC. Its protein is CAWRQGYEQYF.

This clonotype was counted between two and nine times. The J gene is TRBJ1-5, the V gene TRBV29-1, with D perhaps matching TRBD1 (5 bases). The V end was cut by 7 bases, the J end by 11 bases, with 18 bases between. CDR1 and CDR2 from the germline V gene are SQVTM and ANQGSEA. There are 12 residues in the CDR3. The CDR3 region has the DNA TGCAGCGCTAGAGGGACCGTAGGGGCCCAGCATTTT. Translation gives CSARGTVGAQHF.

This sequence joins TRBV5-1 and TRBJ2-7; D is tentatively TRBD1 or TRBD2 (5 bases each). The CDR3 totals 14 residues. Between the trimmed V and J ends, which lost 7 bases and 6 bases, there was a span of 20 bases. Germline loops: CDR1 SGHRS, CDR2 YFSETQ. The CDR3 bases are TGCGCCAGCTCGCAAGGGGACCCTCTACGCGAGCAGTACTTC. Translation gives CASSQGDPLREQYF.

V and J are TRBV7-2 and TRBJ1-6; 11 nucleotides match TRBD1. The CDR3 sequence is 16 residues long. The V and J ends lost 2 bases and 9 bases, in that order; junction bases with no gene match: 6. Germline CDR1 and CDR2: SGHTA and FQGNSA. Written as DNA, the CDR3 is TGTGCCAGCAGCTTAATCAGGACAGGGGGCCGTTCACCCCTCCACTTT. Amino acids: CASSLIRTGGRSPLHF.

This clonotype was seen more than once but under ten times. The chain joins TRBV6-2 or TRBV6-3 to TRBJ2-7, with 9 bases aligning to TRBD2. The CDR3 length is 16 residues. CDR1 and CDR2 from the germline V gene are MNHEY and SVGEGT. The trim removed 5 bases at V and 7 bases at J, leaving 15 bases unmatched. The CDR3 loop is CASSRTSEGPASEQYF. The CDR3 nucleotides are TGTGCCAGCAGTCGGACTAGCGAGGGCCCCGCCTCAGAGCAGTACTTC.

As for this clonotype: This may be a read error, as it is one base from a much larger clone. The conserved closing phenylalanine or tryptophan is absent in this CDR3, likely reflecting a read error. V is TRBV11-2 and J is TRBJ2-1; D perhaps matches TRBD2 (5 bases). The CDR3 has 12 amino acids. V lost 5 bases and J 10 bases, leaving 12 bases between the germline ends. CDR1 is SGHAT and CDR2 is FQNNGV in the germline V gene. The CDR3 spells CASSPDRREQFL. The CDR3 DNA reads TGTGCCAGCAGCCCGGACCGGAGGGAGCAGTTCTTG.